These 29 T cell receptor beta chains share one sample of origin, sequenced in a study of blood T cell repertoires in COVID-19. Some clones are missing from TCRdb's copy, which holds only in-frame ones; the method was immunoSEQ multiplex PCR. The sample consists of roughly 180,000 clones, about 85% of them appearing once. The sample comprised peripheral blood. Source of these receptors: an older woman with acute or convalescent COVID-19.

The rearrangement joins TRBV3-1 (or the pseudogene TRBV3-2) to TRBJ1-2; D remains unclear. V was cut by 4 bases and J by 5 bases, with 14 bases left in between. The CDR3 is 14 residues long. The germline V gene encodes CDR1 LGHDT and CDR2 YNNKEL (reference sequence). CDR3 amino acids: CASSPPAAGYGYTF. Here the CDR3 DNA reads TGTGCCAGCAGCCCCCCAGCCGCGGGTTATGGCTACACCTTC.

The chain is built from TRBV7-8 and TRBJ2-7, with 8 bases that match TRBD1. CDR1 is SGHVS and CDR2 is FQNEAQ in the germline V gene. This CDR3 is 17 amino acids long. V lost 6 bases to trimming and J lost 0 bases; unmatched junction nucleotides: 13. The CDR3 spells CASSRGSGTGISYEQYF. In DNA, the CDR3 is TGTGCCAGCAGTCGCGGGTCCGGGACAGGAATCTCCTACGAGCAGTACTTC.

The chain is built from TRBV30 and TRBJ1-2, with D perhaps matching TRBD1 (6 bases). The CDR3 extends over 13 amino acids. Germline V gene lookup returns CDR1 GTSNPN and CDR2 SVGIG (reference sequence). V was shortened by 0 bases and J by 6 bases, with 11 bases between the two germline ends. CDR3 bases: TGTGCCTGGAGTGTACGGACAGATCATGGCTACACCTTC. It translates to CAWSVRTDHGYTF.

The chain has TRBV28 and TRBJ2-2; TRBD1 matches 8 bases. The CDR3 runs 14 residues. Trimming took 8 bases from V and 6 from J; bases not matched to a gene: 8. Germline V gene sequence: CDR1 MDHEN, CDR2 SYDVKM. CDR3 nucleotide sequence: TGTGCCAGCCTAGCCGGACAGGGTGCCGGGGAGCTGTTTTTT. Residues: CASLAGQGAGELFF.

The genes are TRBV11-3 and TRBJ1-4, with TRBD1 identical over 7 bases. The germline V gene has CDR1 SGHNT and CDR2 YENEEA. CDR3 length equals 14 residues. Trimming cost V 3 bases and J 7 bases; bases outside gene matches: 5. The CDR3 is CASSLRGLSEKLFF. The CDR3 DNA is TGTGCCAGCAGCTTGAGGGGGCTGTCTGAAAAACTGTTTTTT.

This chain links TRBV4-1 with TRBJ2-1; 16 bases map to TRBD2. The CDR3 loop spans 16 amino acids. Trimming at V came to 3 bases and at J to 10 bases, leaving 6 bases not matched to a gene. Germline V gene data show CDR1 as MGHRA and CDR2 as YSYEKL. The CDR3 sequence: CASSQRGTSGRGEQFF. The CDR3, as DNA: TGCGCCAGCAGCCAGCGGGGGACTAGCGGGAGGGGAGAGCAGTTCTTC.

J is TRBJ1-1 and V is TRBV5-1, with a possible D match to TRBD1 (6 bases). Germline V lookup: CDR1 SGHRS, CDR2 YFSETQ. CDR3 length: 15 amino acids. V was clipped by 3 bases and J by 5 bases, with 17 bases between them. The chain's CDR3 is CASSSHVQGGTEAFF. Here the CDR3 DNA reads TGCGCCAGCAGCTCGCACGTACAGGGAGGGACTGAAGCTTTCTTT.

The chain employs TRBV6-5 and TRBJ1-5; 7 bases are a match to TRBD1. The germline V gene has CDR1 MNHEY and CDR2 SVGAGI. The CDR3 is made up of 12 amino acids. Trimming took 6 bases from V and 7 from J; bases not matched to a gene: 3. The CDR3 DNA reads as TGTGCCAGCAGACAGGGGAGCCAGCCCCAGCATTTT. It yields the protein CASRQGSQPQHF.

V gene TRBV7-9 combines with J gene TRBJ1-3, with TRBD1 as a possible D gene (5 bases). CDR3 length equals 14 residues. In germline, CDR1 is SEHNR, CDR2 FQNEAQ (reference sequence). V shed 5 bases and J shed 4 bases, with 12 bases lying between them. The CDR3 nucleotides read TGTGCCAGCAGCCCCACAGGACACGGAAACACCATATATTTT. Its translation: CASSPTGHGNTIYF.

The chain is built from TRBV14 and TRBJ1-3; D not certain. CDR3 size: 16 residues. Between the trimmed V and J ends, which lost 1 base and 0 bases, there was a span of 10 bases. Germline V lookup: CDR1 SGHDN, CDR2 FVKESK. The CDR3: CASSQALPSSGNTIYF. For the CDR3, the DNA is TGTGCCAGCAGCCAAGCACTACCAAGCTCTGGAAACACCATATATTTT.

The chain couples TRBV13 to TRBJ2-1; TRBD2 matches at 7 bases. The V gene end was trimmed by 5 bases and the J gene end by 7 bases; junction bases not matched to a gene: 11. The CDR3 extends over 15 amino acids. Germline-derived CDR1 and CDR2 are PRHDT and FYEKMQ (reference sequence). CDR3 sequence: CASSRPGTKQNEQFF. The CDR3 DNA reads TGTGCCAGCAGCCGTCCCGGGACTAAGCAAAATGAGCAGTTCTTC.

The gene calls are TRBV27 and TRBJ2-5, with a weak D call TRBD2 (6 bases). Germline CDR1 reads MNHEY; CDR2 reads SMNVEV (reference sequence). This CDR3 region has 15 residues. Trimming shortened V by 5 bases and J by 5 bases, and 18 bases separated the two germline ends. The CDR3, as DNA: TGTGCCAGCAGTGACCGGGGGTCCGGTCAGGAGACCCAGTACTTC. It yields the protein CASSDRGSGQETQYF.

The chain employs TRBV4-2 and TRBJ1-2; a possible D gene is TRBD1 (5 bases). Looked up from germline, CDR1 is LGHNA and CDR2 is YNFKEQ. This CDR3 is built from 15 residues. The V end was cut by 4 bases, the J end by 3 bases, with 15 bases between. CDR3 in amino acids: CASSPTFGGDYGYTF. In DNA, the CDR3 is TGTGCCAGCAGCCCTACATTCGGGGGTGACTATGGCTACACCTTC.

V and J are TRBV19 and TRBJ1-2, with 10 bases aligning to TRBD1. From germline, CDR1 is LNHDA and CDR2 SQIVND (reference sequence). The CDR3 is made up of 14 amino acids. V shed 5 bases and J 12 bases; nucleotides not matched to a gene: 12. CDR3 amino acids: CASSVDPGTGADTF. CDR3 bases: TGTGCCAGTAGTGTCGACCCCGGGACAGGGGCAGACACCTTC.

The CDR3 is CASSFPRASGRSPYEQYV. The CDR3 DNA is TGTGCCAGCAGCTTTCCCCGGGCTAGCGGGAGATCCCCCTACGAGCAGTACGTC. The rearrangement uses TRBV11-2 and TRBJ2-7; 10 nucleotides match TRBD2. The junction had 13 bases not matched to a gene; V was cut back by 3 bases and J by 2 bases. Looked up from germline, CDR1 is SGHAT and CDR2 is FQNNGV. This CDR3 spans 18 amino acids.

This chain uses TRBV5-1 with TRBJ2-7; D gene ambiguous. Germline V gives CDR1 SGHRS, CDR2 YFSETQ. This CDR3 contains 14 residues. V was cut by 0 bases and J by 6 bases, with 13 bases left in between. The CDR3 loop is CASSLGLNAVEQYV. Here the CDR3 DNA reads TGCGCCAGCAGCTTGGGCCTCAATGCGGTCGAGCAGTACGTC.

This chain connects TRBV3-1 (or the pseudogene TRBV3-2) to TRBJ2-1; no reliable D call. From germline, CDR1 is LGHDT and CDR2 YNNKEL (reference sequence). CDR3 length equals 11 residues. V was clipped by 4 bases and J by 9 bases, with 7 bases between them. In nucleotides, the CDR3 is TGTGCCAGCAGCCTAGGCGGTGAGCAGTTCTTC. As protein: CASSLGGEQFF.

This chain connects TRBV9 to TRBJ2-3; no clear D. The CDR3 is 12 amino acids. V lost 5 bases to trimming and J lost 5 bases, with 9 bases between them. CDR1 and CDR2 from the germline V gene are SGDLS and YYNGEE. CDR3 sequence reads: CASSTTGDTQYF. CDR3 sequence (DNA): TGTGCCAGCAGTACTACTGGAGATACGCAGTATTTT.

In regard to this clone: An end of the junction differs from the germline gene, which may be a read error. This chain uses TRBV28 with TRBJ2-1, with 7 bases matching TRBD2. CDR3 length: 14 amino acids. Looked up from germline, CDR1 is MDHEN and CDR2 is SYDVKM. CDR3 bases: TGTGCTAGCAGGGAGACGGGAGGCTACAATGAGCAGTTCTTC. Residues: CASRETGGYNEQFF. Full variable domain (remainder filled in from reference TRBV28 and TRBJ2-1): DVKVTQSSRYLVKRTGEKVFLECVQDMDHENMFWYRQDPGLGLRLIYFSYDVKMKEKGDIPEGYSVSREKKERFSLILESASTNQTSMYLCASRETGGYNEQFFGPGTRLTVL.

The chain carries TRBV18 and TRBJ1-1; D gene unclear. Germline loops: CDR1 KGHSH, CDR2 LQKENI. CDR3 length: 15 amino acids. Trimming took 0 bases from V and 5 from J, leaving 13 bases between them. In DNA form, the CDR3 reads TGTGCCAGCTCACCACCGAAGGGAGGAAGGACTGAAGCTTTCTTT. This codes for CASSPPKGGRTEAFF.

The rearrangement joins TRBV5-1 to TRBJ2-1; D is possibly TRBD2 (5 bases). Germline assignment: CDR1 SGHRS and CDR2 YFSETQ. The CDR3 contains 15 residues. The V end lost 2 bases, the J end lost 0 bases, and 9 bases lay between the germline ends. CDR3 nucleotides: TGCGCCAGCAGCTTTCGGGCGGGCTCCTACAATGAGCAGTTCTTC. It translates to CASSFRAGSYNEQFF.

The rearrangement joins TRBV29-1 to TRBJ2-2, with 8 bases that match TRBD2. Trimming removed 7 bases from V and 4 bases from J; junction bases left unmatched: 5. The germline gives CDR1 SQVTM, CDR2 ANQGSEA. This CDR3 comprises 13 residues. The CDR3 here is CSAGTSGTGELFF. CDR3 DNA: TGCAGCGCCGGGACTAGTGGCACCGGGGAGCTGTTTTTT.

This rearrangement joins TRBV15 to TRBJ1-3; D may be TRBD1 (6 bases). CDR1 is LNHNV and CDR2 is YYDKDF in the germline V gene (reference sequence). The V and J ends lost 0 bases and 0 bases respectively, with 9 bases between them. The CDR3 length is 16 residues. CDR3 sequence (DNA): TGTGCCACCAGCAGAGATATACAGGGCTCTGGAAACACCATATATTTT. Its protein product is CATSRDIQGSGNTIYF.

This clone was observed once. This chain links TRBV28 with TRBJ2-1; D not certain. Germline CDR1 and CDR2: MDHEN and SYDVKM. V lost 3 bases and J 0 bases, leaving 12 bases between the germline ends. The CDR3 is 16 amino acids. Here the CDR3 DNA reads TGTGCCAGCAGTTTTCCCGACTTGAGCTCCTACAATGAGCAGTTCTTC. As protein: CASSFPDLSSYNEQFF.

The rearrangement joins TRBV6-5 to TRBJ1-6; D gene unclear. The CDR3 length is 15 residues. V was cut by 5 bases and J by 7 bases, with 15 bases left in between. The V gene's germline CDR1 is MNHEY and CDR2 SVGAGI. The CDR3 DNA sequence: TGTGCCAGCAGTCGGATCGGCGGACTAAATTCACCCCTCCACTTT. Its protein product is CASSRIGGLNSPLHF.

The chain carries TRBV7-9 and TRBJ1-4; D possibly corresponds to TRBD1 (6 bases). The CDR3 loop spans 16 amino acids. Germline V gives CDR1 SEHNR, CDR2 FQNEAQ (reference sequence). Between the trimmed V and J ends, which lost 4 bases and 0 bases, there was a span of 12 bases. The CDR3 protein is CASSSTGRATNEKLFF. The CDR3 DNA follows: TGTGCCAGCAGCTCAACAGGGAGGGCAACTAATGAAAAACTGTTTTTT.

This clone came up once. The genes are TRBV28 and TRBJ1-3; D remains ambiguous. V lost 5 bases, J lost 0 bases, and 11 bases lay in between. CDR1 is MDHEN, CDR2 SYDVKM, per germline. The CDR3 consists of 15 residues. CDR3 in amino acids: CASSPPGVSGNTIYF. CDR3 nucleotides: TGTGCCAGCAGTCCCCCCGGGGTCTCTGGAAACACCATATATTTT.

CDR3 amino acids: CASGTGGGSTEAFF. The CDR3 bases are TGTGCCAGCGGGACAGGGGGCGGGAGCACTGAAGCTTTCTTT. The gene calls are TRBV28 and TRBJ1-1, with TRBD1 identical over 12 bases. CDR1 is MDHEN and CDR2 is SYDVKM in the germline V gene. The CDR3 length is 14 residues. V trimming: 8 bases; J trimming: 4 bases; junction bases outside the gene matches: 5.

Comments on this clone: The same CDR3 arises from other DNA sequences in this sample as well. The chain couples TRBV24-1 to TRBJ1-2, with 7 bases matching TRBD1. CDR3 length equals 14 residues. The germline V gene encodes CDR1 KGHDR and CDR2 SFDVKD. V gave up 2 bases and J gave up 4 bases; unmatched junction bases: 3. CDR3 protein: CATSDSDRVYGYTF. For the CDR3, the DNA is TGTGCCACCAGTGATTCCGACAGGGTCTATGGCTACACCTTC.